Listed here are 30 T cell receptor beta chains from one sample, sequenced in a study of T cells after yellow fever vaccination. TCRdb re-analysed the 5' RACE reads in MiXCR, keeping a single row per CDR3 protein. The repertoire consists of around 100,000 distinct CDR3 sequences, with more than 7.5% occurring once and the leading ten covering about 25%. The sequencing here drew on CD8+ T cells sorted from PBMCs, taken 45 days after the yellow fever booster vaccination. The source of these receptors is a man aged 25 to 40 who received the YFV17D yellow fever vaccine.

This clonotype appeared many times. V gene TRBV29-1 combines with J gene TRBJ2-7; D not resolved. Germline loops: CDR1 SQVTM, CDR2 ANQGSEA. The V end lost 0 bases, the J end lost 5 bases, and 8 bases lay between the germline ends. This CDR3 has 12 residues. CDR3 sequence reads: CSVEELSNEQYF. DNA for the CDR3: TGCAGCGTTGAAGAATTGAGTAACGAGCAGTACTTC.

Ten or more counts support this clonotype. This chain links TRBV12-3 or TRBV12-4 with TRBJ2-1, with 14 bases that match TRBD2. V dropped 6 bases and J dropped 6; count of bases not matched to a gene: 4. The CDR3 consists of 15 residues. The CDR3 loop reads CASSNGLAGGNEQFF. The CDR3 DNA follows: TGTGCCAGCAGCAACGGACTAGCGGGAGGCAATGAGCAGTTCTTC.

This clonotype occurred many times. The chain couples TRBV20-1 to TRBJ2-7, with D unresolved. The CDR3 runs to 13 residues. The ends were cut back, 7 bases at V and 1 base at J, with 14 bases in the middle. CDR1 DFQATT and CDR2 SNEGSKA come from the germline V gene (reference sequence). DNA of the CDR3: TGCAGTGACACCGAACCCATATCCTACGAGCAGTACTTC. This gives the protein CSDTEPISYEQYF.

This chain uses TRBV27 with TRBJ2-4; D uncertain. This CDR3 spans 16 amino acids. Germline V gene data show CDR1 as MNHEY and CDR2 as SMNVEV (reference sequence). Deletions cut 0 bases from V and 0 bases from J, with 9 bases between. DNA of the CDR3: TGTGCCAGCAGTTTATCGTCAGTCAAAGCCAAAAACATTCAGTACTTC. It encodes CASSLSSVKAKNIQYF.

This clonotype came up many times. The chain employs TRBV12-3 or TRBV12-4 and TRBJ1-1; TRBD1 aligns across 7 bases. This CDR3 is 15 amino acids long. The V segment lost 3 bases and the J segment 4 bases; nucleotides outside the gene matches: 8. The CDR3 region has the DNA TGTGCCAGCAGTTTCAGCACAGGGGAATCCACTGAAGCTTTCTTT. It specifies CASSFSTGESTEAFF.

This clonotype occurred many times. The genes are TRBV29-1 and TRBJ1-1; tentative D call: TRBD1 (6 bases). The CDR3 has 11 residues. The V end was cut by 7 bases, the J end by 5 bases, with 11 bases between. CDR1 SQVTM and CDR2 ANQGSEA come from the germline V gene. CDR3 in amino acids: CSGEQGTEAFF. The CDR3 DNA follows: TGCAGCGGGGAGCAGGGGACTGAAGCTTTCTTT.

Many counts were recorded for this clonotype. The chain recombines TRBV12-3 or TRBV12-4 with TRBJ2-2; D is unresolved. CDR3 length equals 12 residues. The V end was cut by 8 bases, the J end by 7 bases, with 11 bases between. The CDR3 region has the DNA TGTGCCAGCGGTATCGGCAACGGGGAGCTGTTTTTT. Protein sequence: CASGIGNGELFF.

This clonotype was seen many times. V and J are TRBV12-3 or TRBV12-4 and TRBJ2-1, with D maybe TRBD2 (6 bases). The CDR3 length is 16 residues. V lost 2 bases, J lost 8 bases, and 19 bases lay in between. In DNA, the CDR3 is TGTGCCAGCAGTTTACGGGGTTCGGCTAGCGCCGATGAGCAGTTCTTC. It encodes CASSLRGSASADEQFF.

This clonotype was seen ten or more times. The CDR3 protein is CASSGSISGGTDTQYF. CDR3 coding DNA: TGTGCCAGCAGCGGATCCATTAGCGGGGGCACAGATACGCAGTATTTT. The V call is TRBV9, the J call TRBJ2-3; 8 bases agree with TRBD2. Looked up from germline, CDR1 is SGDLS and CDR2 is YYNGEE. CDR3 size: 16 residues. J lost 1 base, V lost 3 bases, and 7 bases had no gene match.

This clonotype was recorded many times. The rearrangement uses TRBV28 and TRBJ2-2; a weak D match, TRBD1 (6 bases). V lost 5 bases and J lost 0, with 13 bases in between. CDR1 and CDR2 from the germline V gene are MDHEN and SYDVKM. The CDR3 length is 16 residues. CDR3 loop: CASSKVGQPNTGELFF. Written as DNA, the CDR3 is TGTGCCAGCAGTAAAGTCGGACAGCCGAACACCGGGGAGCTGTTTTTT.

This clonotype was counted between two and nine times. V and J are TRBV7-3 and TRBJ1-2; 7 nucleotides line up with TRBD1. The junction had 12 bases not matched to a gene; V was cut back by 4 bases and J by 7 bases. The CDR3 has 15 amino acids. Germline V gene lookup returns CDR1 SGHTA and CDR2 FQGTGA. The CDR3 DNA sequence: TGTGCCAGCAGCTCCAAGGGGGCGCCTCAGGTTGGCTACACCTTC. It codes for CASSSKGAPQVGYTF. Filled out from reference TRBV7-3 and TRBJ1-2, the complete variable domain reads GAGVSQTPSNKVTEKGKYVELRCDPISGHTALYWYRQSLGQGPEFLIYFQGTGAADDSGLPNDRFFAVRPEGSVSTLKIQRTERGDSAVYLCASSSKGAPQVGYTFGSGTRLTVV.

This clonotype was seen at least ten times. The chain is built from TRBV15 and TRBJ2-5; D might be TRBD2 (6 bases). The CDR3 runs to 14 residues. CDR1 is LNHNV, CDR2 YYDKDF, per germline (reference sequence). Trimming left V 5 bases short and J 4 bases short, with 14 bases between. The CDR3 bases are TGTGCCACCAGCCTCTTCCAGGAGGGAGAGACCCAGTACTTC. This gives the protein CATSLFQEGETQYF.

This clonotype was counted many times. The chain has TRBV4-2 and TRBJ2-7, with unresolved D. From germline, CDR1 is LGHNA and CDR2 YNFKEQ. This CDR3 spans 13 amino acids. Between the trimmed V and J ends, which lost 4 bases and 4 bases, there was a span of 11 bases. CDR3 DNA: TGTGCCAGCAGCCCGCGCAGGAATTACGAGCAGTACTTC. It yields the protein CASSPRRNYEQYF.

This clonotype was seen ten or more times. DNA of the CDR3: TGCAGTGCTAGAGATTTAGTACGGGTGGGCGATGAGCAGTTCTTC. This codes for CSARDLVRVGDEQFF. J is TRBJ2-1 and V is TRBV20-1; D not certain. The V gene lost 0 bases and the J gene lost 8 bases, with 17 bases spanning the gap. The CDR3 is made up of 15 amino acids. CDR1 DFQATT and CDR2 SNEGSKA come from the germline V gene (reference sequence).

This clonotype was seen ten or more times. The V gene is TRBV9, the J gene TRBJ2-7; unclear D gene. The germline V gene encodes CDR1 SGDLS and CDR2 YYNGEE. The CDR3 contains 14 residues. Deletions cut 2 bases from V and 0 bases from J, with 9 bases between. CDR3 region: CASSVAASSYEQYF. In DNA form, the CDR3 reads TGTGCCAGCAGCGTGGCGGCGAGCTCCTACGAGCAGTACTTC.

This clonotype was detected many times. This rearrangement joins TRBV7-9 to TRBJ2-7; the D is unclear. CDR1 is SEHNR, CDR2 FQNEAQ, per germline (reference sequence). The CDR3 is 13 residues long. Trimming removed 1 base from V and 2 bases from J, with 6 bases in between. CDR3 protein: CASSLEATYEQYF. The CDR3 DNA is TGTGCCAGCAGCTTAGAAGCAACCTACGAGCAGTACTTC.

This clonotype was found many times. The chain combines TRBV9 with TRBJ2-7; 8 bases agree with TRBD2. This CDR3 region has 14 residues. The V segment lost 4 bases and the J segment 1 base; nucleotides outside the gene matches: 4. The germline gives CDR1 SGDLS, CDR2 YYNGEE. The CDR3 loop reads CASSPKRESYEQYF. CDR3 nucleotides: TGTGCCAGCAGCCCAAAGCGGGAGTCCTACGAGCAGTACTTC.

This clonotype was seen a handful of times. This sequence joins TRBV30 and TRBJ2-7, with D possibly matching TRBD2 (5 bases). The CDR3 is 13 residues long. In germline, CDR1 is GTSNPN, CDR2 SVGIG (reference sequence). The ends were cut back, 3 bases at V and 5 bases at J, with 14 bases in the middle. The CDR3 protein is CAWSGWLADEQYF. CDR3 DNA: TGTGCCTGGAGCGGGTGGCTAGCCGACGAGCAGTACTTC.

There are many counts of this clonotype. The chain links TRBV6-2 or TRBV6-3 to TRBJ2-2, with 11 bases that match TRBD2. Germline V gene data show CDR1 as MNHEY and CDR2 as SVGEGT. The J segment lost 4 bases and the V segment lost 7 bases, leaving 5 bases of the junction unmatched. The CDR3 runs 15 residues. The CDR3 nucleotides read TGTGCCAGCACCCTTAGCGGGAGGGGCACCGGGGAGCTGTTTTTT. Protein product: CASTLSGRGTGELFF.

This clonotype came up many times. The chain links TRBV27 to TRBJ2-5; D uncertain. CDR3 length equals 13 residues. The germline V and J ends were trimmed by 6 bases and 5 bases, with 13 bases remaining between them. Germline CDR1 is MNHEY and CDR2 is SMNVEV (reference sequence). The CDR3 loop is CASRLAISETQYF. CDR3 sequence (DNA): TGTGCCAGCAGATTAGCCATAAGCGAGACCCAGTACTTC.

This clonotype has at least ten counts. The chain carries TRBV4-3 and TRBJ2-1; D gene unclear. The CDR3 sequence is 15 residues long. Germline V gene lookup returns CDR1 LGHNA and CDR2 YSLEER. Trimming took off 4 bases at V and 1 base at J, with 11 bases between the two ends. In DNA form, the CDR3 reads TGCGCCAGCAGCCCAAGCCCCGGGTCCTACAATGAGCAGTTCTTC. This sequence encodes CASSPSPGSYNEQFF.

In this sample, this clonotype turned up many times. CDR3 nucleotide sequence: TGTGCCAGCAGCTACGGGGTAGCCGGCGAGCAGTACTTC. Its translation: CASSYGVAGEQYF. This chain uses TRBV9 with TRBJ2-7; possibly TRBD2 for D (5 bases). V shed 4 bases and J shed 6 bases, with 14 bases lying between them. CDR3 length equals 13 residues. Germline CDR1 reads SGDLS; CDR2 reads YYNGEE.

This clonotype was detected many times. The gene calls are TRBV25-1 and TRBJ2-2, with D maybe TRBD2 (6 bases). V gave up 9 bases and J gave up 4 bases, with 12 bases separating them. Germline V gene lookup returns CDR1 MGHDK and CDR2 SYGVNS. The CDR3 length is 13 residues. The CDR3 nucleotides read TGTGCCAGTCGGGGACTCCCCACCGGGGAGCTGTTTTTT. It is translated as CASRGLPTGELFF.

This clonotype has at least ten counts. The DNA of the CDR3 is TGTGCCAGCAAATTAGCGGGAGGGTTCCACGAGCAGTACTTC. Its protein is CASKLAGGFHEQYF. This chain uses TRBV12-3 or TRBV12-4 with TRBJ2-7, with 11 bases matching TRBD2. This CDR3 comprises 14 residues. The V segment lost 7 bases and the J segment 5 bases; nucleotides outside the gene matches: 7.

This clonotype has a count of ten or more. The CDR3 here is CASSLGGLAGGLNEQFF. The DNA of the CDR3 is TGTGCCAGCAGTTTAGGAGGACTAGCGGGAGGGCTCAATGAGCAGTTCTTC. V and J are TRBV12-3 or TRBV12-4 and TRBJ2-1, with 15 nucleotides matching TRBD2. The trim removed 1 base at V and 6 bases at J, leaving 4 bases unmatched. This CDR3 comprises 17 residues.

The table lists this clonotype with many counts. The V and J genes are TRBV3-1 and TRBJ1-5, with TRBD1 as a possible D gene (6 bases). Trimming cost V 9 bases and J 0 bases, with 21 bases left between them. This CDR3 comprises 17 residues. Germline V gene sequence: CDR1 LGHDT, CDR2 YNNKEL (reference sequence). This CDR3 reads CARPQGRFIYSNQPQHF. In nucleotides, the CDR3 is TGTGCCAGACCCCAGGGGAGATTTATCTATAGCAATCAGCCCCAGCATTTT.

Concerning this clonotype: A much larger clone differs by one base, so this may be a read error. The gene calls are TRBV12-3 or TRBV12-4 and TRBJ2-1, with D tentatively TRBD1 or TRBD2 (5 bases each). This CDR3 contains 14 residues. Deletions cut 2 bases from V and 5 bases from J, with 10 bases between. The CDR3 DNA sequence: TGTGCCAGCAGTTTATGGGACCGCAACAATGAGCAGTTCTTC. Translation: CASSLWDRNNEQFF.

This clonotype has a count of ten or more. The chain has TRBV6-2 or TRBV6-3 and TRBJ1-5; D not certain. This CDR3 has 13 residues. The germline CDR1 and CDR2 sequences are MNHEY and SVGEGT. V gave up 6 bases and J gave up 7 bases, with 13 bases separating them. CDR3 region: CASRAAGNQPQHF. The CDR3 region has the DNA TGTGCCAGCAGAGCCGCGGGTAACCAGCCCCAGCATTTT.

This clonotype was detected ten times or more. V usage is TRBV12-3 or TRBV12-4 and J usage is TRBJ1-2, with D possibly matching TRBD1 (6 bases). V shed 1 base and J shed 5 bases, with 14 bases lying between them. The CDR3 contains 15 residues. DNA for the CDR3: TGTGCCAGCAGTTTAGGCCCGGACAGCAGATATGGCTACACCTTC. Its protein is CASSLGPDSRYGYTF.

This clonotype was observed at least ten times. CDR3 protein: CASSFGNYEQYF. DNA for the CDR3: TGTGCCAGCAGCTTCGGGAACTACGAGCAGTACTTC. The gene calls are TRBV7-9 and TRBJ2-7; weak D call: TRBD2 (5 bases). CDR3 length: 12 residues. Germline CDR1 SEHNR, CDR2 FQNEAQ (reference sequence). The V end was cut by 3 bases, the J end by 3 bases, with 6 bases between.